This T cell receptor (beta chain) was documented in a study of blood T cell repertoires in COVID-19. On the study more broadly: Acute and convalescent COVID-19 specimens originated in the United States, Italy and Spain. T cells, B-cell-depleted T cells, or PBMCs supplied cDNA or gDNA.

This CDR3 contains 21 residues. Germline V CDR1 and CDR2: SGDLS, YYNGEE. Germline trimming cut 0 bases from V and 5 bases from J; bases unmatched to any gene: 19. Authors' analysis steps: Estimates of nucleated cell counts were drawn from the amplification of reference gene primers. Some clones are missing from TCRdb's copy, which holds only in-frame ones; the method was immunoSEQ multiplex PCR. The V and J calls and clone size are taken from that table; D and trimming were inferred from the DNA. The sample has fewer than 80,000 clones; 88% are singletons. The rearrangement links TRBV9 to TRBJ2-1, with 11 positions matching TRBD2. This TCR was recovered from a human donor in a cohort sampled during active COVID-19. The sequenced sample consisted of peripheral blood. The CDR3 nucleotides are TGTGCCAGCAGCGTAGCTACCGTAAGGGGACTAGCGGCCCGCAAGGACAATGAGCAGTTCTTC. Translating gives CASSVATVRGLAARKDNEQFF.